This TCR beta chain came from a study of cytomegalovirus exposure and HLA in healthy donors. Study outcomes and limitations: Around 160 TCR beta chains were listed as cytomegalovirus-associated. Most CMV-associated TCR beta chains were later found to appear HLA-restricted.

The PCR used 60 Vbeta and 13 Jbeta primers. Profiling relied on immunoSEQ multiplex PCR, and the TCRdb table lists in-frame clones only, not all of them. The table shows roughly 120,000 clones, with approximately 79% occurring only once. CDR3 length: 17 amino acids. The J segment lost 3 bases and the V segment lost 2 bases, leaving 7 bases of the junction unmatched. Per germline, CDR1 WNHNN and CDR2 SYGVQD (reference sequence). In regard to this clone: What it binds is unknown.

The gene calls are TRBV10-1 and TRBJ2-3; TRBD1 agrees at 11 bases. The sequence came from a man aged 25 to 40 in good health and CMV-seropositive. Specimen: PBMCs. The CDR3 spells CASSELGQGARTDTQYF. The CDR3 DNA reads as TGCGCCAGCAGTGAGCTCGGACAGGGGGCGCGAACAGATACGCAGTATTTT.